The entry that follows covers one TCR beta chain sequence. Original analysis: Nucleated cell counts were estimated from reference gene primer amplification. Sequencing was performed with immunoSEQ multiplex PCR; in TCRdb, only in-frame clones are kept and a portion is missing. V, J and clone size are taken as reported in that table, and D and trimming were inferred from the DNA itself. The data hold 190,000 or so clones, with about 89% observed a single time. The data are from a study of blood T cell repertoires in COVID-19. Overall study: Sources were T cells, B-cell-depleted T cells, or PBMCs; the material itself was cDNA or gDNA.

J was trimmed by 4 bases and V by 4 bases; bases with no gene match: 9. The CDR3 totals 16 residues. Germline V gene sequence: CDR1 KGHSH, CDR2 LQKENI. Symptom resolution, clearance, or two negative PCRs marked the recovered donors of Cohort 3. The origin of this receptor is a woman under 30 who had recovered from COVID-19. The gene calls are TRBV18 and TRBJ2-1; the match to TRBD1 covers 8 bases. The sequencing sample was made of PBMCs or T cells enriched from blood (not recorded which). This chain's CDR3 is CASSREPGQAYNEQFF. The CDR3 DNA follows: TGTGCCAGCTCACGCGAACCGGGACAGGCGTACAATGAGCAGTTCTTC.